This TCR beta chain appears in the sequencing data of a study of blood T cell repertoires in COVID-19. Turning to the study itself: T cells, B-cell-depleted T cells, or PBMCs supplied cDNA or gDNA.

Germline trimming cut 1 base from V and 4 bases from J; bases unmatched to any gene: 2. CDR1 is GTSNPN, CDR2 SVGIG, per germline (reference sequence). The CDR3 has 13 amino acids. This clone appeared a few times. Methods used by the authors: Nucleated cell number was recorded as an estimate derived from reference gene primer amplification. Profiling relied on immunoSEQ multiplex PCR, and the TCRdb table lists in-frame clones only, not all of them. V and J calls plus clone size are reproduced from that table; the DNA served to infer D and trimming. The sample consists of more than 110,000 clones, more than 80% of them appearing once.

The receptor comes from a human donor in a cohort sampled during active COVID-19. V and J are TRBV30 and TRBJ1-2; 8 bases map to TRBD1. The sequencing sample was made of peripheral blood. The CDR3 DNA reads TGTGCCTGGAGTGGACAGGGGCTCTATGGCTACACCTTC. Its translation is CAWSGQGLYGYTF.